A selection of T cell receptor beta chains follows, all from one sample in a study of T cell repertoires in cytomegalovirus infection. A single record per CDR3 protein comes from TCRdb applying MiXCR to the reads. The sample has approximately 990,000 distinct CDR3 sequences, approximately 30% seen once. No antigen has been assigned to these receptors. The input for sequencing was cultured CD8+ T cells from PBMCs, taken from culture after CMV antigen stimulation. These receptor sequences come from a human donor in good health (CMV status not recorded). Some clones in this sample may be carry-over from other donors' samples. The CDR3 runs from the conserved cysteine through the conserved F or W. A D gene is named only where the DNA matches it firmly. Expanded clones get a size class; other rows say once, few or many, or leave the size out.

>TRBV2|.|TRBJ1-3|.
CASSEALWGNSGNTIYF
TGTGCCAGCAGTGAAGCGCTTTGGGGGAACTCTGGAAACACCATATATTTT
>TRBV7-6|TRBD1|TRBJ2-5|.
CVVFDRGLETQYF
TGTGTTGTCTTCGACAGGGGGCTGGAGACCCAGTACTTC
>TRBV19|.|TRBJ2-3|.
CASSIEGSTDTQYF
TGTGCCAGTAGTATAGAAGGTTCTACAGATACGCAGTATTTT
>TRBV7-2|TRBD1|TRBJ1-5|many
CASTGDRDHLYSNQPQHF
TGTGCCAGCACAGGAGACAGGGACCACCTCTATAGCAATCAGCCCCAGCATTTT
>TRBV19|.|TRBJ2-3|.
CASSSQREGNTDTQYF
TGTGCCAGTAGTTCTCAACGGGAAGGGAACACAGATACGCAGTATTTT
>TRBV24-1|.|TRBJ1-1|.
CATSEEGRTEAFF
TGTGCCACCAGCGAGGAGGGACGCACTGAAGCTTTCTTT
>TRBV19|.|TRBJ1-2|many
CASSIGAASNYGYTF
TGTGCCAGTAGTATAGGGGCAGCTTCTAACTATGGCTACACCTTC
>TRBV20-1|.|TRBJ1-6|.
CSARQLLSSYNSPLHF
TGCAGTGCTAGACAGCTTTTAAGCTCCTATAATTCACCCCTCCACTTT
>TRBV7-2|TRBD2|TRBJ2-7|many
CASSLVLAGVHYEQYF
TGTGCCAGCAGCTTAGTCCTAGCGGGGGTTCACTACGAGCAGTACTTC
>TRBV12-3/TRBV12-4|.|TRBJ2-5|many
CASRDASEETQYF
TGTGCCAGCAGGGACGCCTCGGAAGAGACCCAGTACTTC